This TCR beta chain was captured in a study of CD8+CD57+ T cells in acquired aplastic anemia. The wider study: Mean yield of DNA from sorted CD4+ and CD8+ cells was approximately 3 ug.

CD8+CD57+ cell expansion, shown by flow cytometry, had occurred in the patients selected for sequencing. In all patients, the disease was severe acquired aplastic anemia. This CDR3 is built from 15 residues. The germline V gene encodes CDR1 SGHTA and CDR2 FQGTGA. The V and J ends lost 3 bases and 4 bases, in that order; junction bases with no gene match: 7. Notes on the study in general: Both patients and controls carried the same twenty-nine CD8+ CDR3 sequences.

Points on this clonotype: The antigen remains unidentified.

Profiles of TCR beta VDJ and CDR3 were generated from a genomic DNA template. TCRdb analysed the reads with MiXCR anew, one entry per CDR3 protein. This sample has some 170,000 distinct CDR3 sequences, with about two thirds found just once. The gene calls are TRBV7-3 and TRBJ2-3; 7 nucleotides line up with TRBD1. Sequencing input: sorted CD4+, CD8+, or CD8+CD57+ T cells (not recorded which) from PBMCs. The receptor was isolated from a human donor with aplastic anemia. DNA of the CDR3: TGTGCCAGCAGCTTCAGACAGGGTGTCGCAGATACGCAGTATTTT. This gives the protein CASSFRQGVADTQYF.